This T cell receptor beta chain was found in a study of CXCR3-negative and CXCR3-positive naive CD8 T cells. At the level of the study: Roughly 1.5 +/- 0.3 million TRB reads came from each library, giving some 150 million in total. Study results and caveats: For CXCR3-positive naive cells, TRB CDR3s were more hydrophobic than those of CXCR3-negative naive cells. Similar TRBV-TRBJ usage characterized naive CXCR3-negative and CXCR3-positive cells; memory cells differed.

Turning to this clonotype: Its antigen is undetermined.

TRB cDNA libraries were made by UMI-labeled 5' RACE. TCRdb derives one entry per CDR3 protein from the 5' RACE reads, leaving out DNA. The listing contains 35,000 to 45,000 distinct CDR3 sequences. In triplicate, each CD8+ T cell subset was sorted at under 350,000 cells per replicate. Sequenced sample: naive CXCR3- CD8+ T cells from blood. The subset here: CD45RO-CCR7+CD27+CD95- naive CD8+ T cells lacking CXCR3 (TNR3-). The clonotype was recovered from a human donor in good health. Some clones in this sample may be carry-over from other donors' samples.

The CDR3 region is CASNPGSSQNIQYF. The V call is TRBV12-3 or TRBV12-4, the J call TRBJ2-4; absent DNA, TCRdb's TRBD1 call cannot be checked. The CDR3 extends over 14 amino acids.